A single sample is the source of the 28 T cell receptor beta chains below, sequenced in a study of T cells expressing NK-cell markers (dated by TCRdb to 2020 to 2022). The library was obtained by 5' RACE. Sequenced on an Illumina HiSeq 2000. Based on TCRdb reprocessing of the reads, there is one entry per CDR3 protein sequence, and DNA is missing. The table of this sample itemizes 350,000 to 450,000 distinct CDR3 sequences. Roughly 5.2% of the sample rests with the top ten. Material for sequencing was blood T cells: a sorted CD56 or NKG2C T cell subset, CD4+ or CD8+ T cells, or bulk PBMC T cells (not recorded which). The source of these receptors is a man aged 18 to 69 in good health.

CDR3 loop: CASSTLSGGANTGELFF. This chain connects TRBV6-5 to TRBJ2-2; TCRdb's assignment of TRBD2 cannot be checked, as there is no DNA. CDR1 is MNHEY and CDR2 is SVGAGI in the germline V gene. The CDR3 is 17 amino acids.

The V and J genes are TRBV5-1 and TRBJ2-5; TCRdb names TRBD2, which stays unverified in the absence of DNA. The CDR3 extends over 15 amino acids. CDR1 and CDR2 from the germline V gene are SGHRS and YFSETQ. Here the CDR3 reads CASSLVGSGQETQYF.

This chain joins TRBV11-2 and TRBJ2-5; TCRdb indicates TRBD1, and absent DNA this call remains unverified. The CDR3 runs 17 residues. Germline V lookup: CDR1 SGHAT, CDR2 FQNNGV. The chain's CDR3 is CASRIDVWTGMRETQYF.

The V and J genes are TRBV11-2 and TRBJ2-3; the TCRdb call, TRBD2, lacks DNA for checking. Germline lookup yields CDR1 SGHAT and CDR2 FQNNGV. This CDR3 is 18 amino acids long. CDR3 loop: CASSSRIPGLALTDTQYF.

The V gene is TRBV20-1, the J gene TRBJ2-1; TCRdb proposes TRBD1, but this gene call is untestable without DNA. The CDR3 consists of 16 residues. Germline assignment: CDR1 DFQATT and CDR2 SNEGSKA (reference sequence). CDR3 protein: CSALGGAVRVVDEQFF.

J is TRBJ2-3 and V is TRBV7-2; TCRdb's assignment of TRBD2 cannot be checked, as there is no DNA. This CDR3 has 16 residues. In germline, CDR1 is SGHTA, CDR2 FQGNSA. CDR3: CASSLGLATGRDTQYF.

The rearrangement uses TRBV5-1 and TRBJ2-1. The germline V gene encodes CDR1 SGHRS and CDR2 YFSETQ. The CDR3 has 12 residues. The CDR3 sequence is CASSWDHREQFF.

The chain employs TRBV27 and TRBJ1-2; lacking DNA, the TRBD1 call made by TCRdb goes unchecked. Germline V CDR1 and CDR2: MNHEY, SMNVEV (reference sequence). The CDR3 sequence is 13 residues long. The CDR3 region is CASRAGPGDGYTF.

The chain is built from TRBV29-1 and TRBJ2-2; the D call of TRBD1 rests on TCRdb alone, since no DNA is present to check it. The CDR3 runs to 15 residues. Germline V gene data show CDR1 as SQVTM and CDR2 as ANQGSEA. The CDR3 region is CSAMGQDASTGELFF.

The chain couples TRBV18 to TRBJ2-2; TCRdb reports TRBD1, a call that lacks DNA to check it against. Germline CDR1 is KGHSH and CDR2 is LQKENI. The length of the CDR3 is 17 residues. CDR3: CASSPQRGQGNTGELFF.

The J gene is TRBJ2-1, the V gene TRBV6-1; TCRdb selects TRBD2, and the lack of DNA leaves this call unchecked. Per the germline V gene, CDR1 is MNHNS and CDR2 is SASEGT. The CDR3 extends over 17 amino acids. Here the CDR3 reads CASSVNLAGVIYNEQFF.

The J gene is TRBJ2-3, the V gene TRBV6-5; TCRdb's assignment of TRBD1 cannot be checked, as there is no DNA. The CDR3 is made up of 13 amino acids. Germline CDR1 is MNHEY and CDR2 is SVGAGI. CDR3 protein: CASSSGQGDTQYF.

This chain joins TRBV24-1 and TRBJ2-6. The CDR3 extends over 16 amino acids. The V gene's germline CDR1 is KGHDR and CDR2 SFDVKD. CDR3 sequence reads: CATSGRYSSGANVLTF.

The gene calls are TRBV20-1 and TRBJ2-2; TCRdb's D call of TRBD1 is untestable without DNA. Germline V CDR1 and CDR2: DFQATT, SNEGSKA (reference sequence). The CDR3 contains 16 residues. This chain's CDR3 is CSARPPGGRRTGELFF.

The chain joins TRBV3-1 to TRBJ2-3. Germline assignment: CDR1 LGHDT and CDR2 YNNKEL (reference sequence). CDR3 length: 13 residues. CDR3 sequence reads: CASSSSTTDTQYF.

Here the CDR3 reads CASSHLTDYGYTF. The rearrangement uses TRBV3-1 and TRBJ1-2. Germline V gives CDR1 LGHDT, CDR2 YNNKEL (reference sequence). The CDR3 has 13 residues.

V usage is TRBV6-1 and J usage is TRBJ2-5; TCRdb picks TRBD1, but there is no DNA to check that call. Germline V gene sequence: CDR1 MNHNS, CDR2 SASEGT. This CDR3 spans 14 amino acids. CDR3: CASTPGFVGETQYF.

V is TRBV15 and J is TRBJ2-1; TCRdb's D gene call, TRBD2, goes unchecked for lack of DNA. The germline V gene encodes CDR1 LNHNV and CDR2 YYDKDF (reference sequence). The CDR3 length is 14 residues. The CDR3 loop reads CATSRDQRVNEQFF.

This chain connects TRBV20-1 to TRBJ1-5; without DNA, the TCRdb call of TRBD1 cannot be checked. Looked up from germline, CDR1 is DFQATT and CDR2 is SNEGSKA (reference sequence). This CDR3 comprises 13 residues. This CDR3 is CSAREEGGQPQHF.

The chain uses TRBV19 and TRBJ2-2. The CDR3 loop spans 16 amino acids. Germline values: CDR1 LNHDA, CDR2 SQIVND (reference sequence). Here the CDR3 reads CASSTHSDTNTGELFF.

This chain joins TRBV6-1 and TRBJ2-2; TCRdb proposes TRBD2, but this gene call is untestable without DNA. From germline, CDR1 is MNHNS and CDR2 SASEGT. The CDR3 is made up of 14 amino acids. The CDR3 reads CASKSSGGVGELFF.

V and J are TRBV4-1 and TRBJ2-1; without DNA, the TCRdb call of TRBD2 cannot be checked. CDR1 is MGHRA, CDR2 YSYEKL, per germline. The length of the CDR3 is 18 residues. The CDR3 loop is CASSQERVQGTSGRGQFF.

CDR3 sequence reads: CSARDFGQGTSSNQPQHF. This chain uses TRBV20-1 with TRBJ1-5; lacking DNA, the TRBD1 call made by TCRdb goes unchecked. Germline CDR1 reads DFQATT; CDR2 reads SNEGSKA (reference sequence). The CDR3 has 18 residues.

The chain has TRBV11-3 and TRBJ2-7; TCRdb returns TRBD1, unconfirmable since there is no DNA. This CDR3 has 16 amino acids. CDR1 SGHNT and CDR2 YENEEA come from the germline V gene. CDR3 amino acids: CASSPDSSSSTYEQYF. Full variable domain (remainder filled in from reference TRBV11-3 and TRBJ2-7): EAGVVQSPRYKIIEKKQPVAFWCNPISGHNTLYWYLQNLGQGPELLIRYENEEAVDDSQLPKDRFSAERLKGVDSTLKIQPAELGDSAVYLCASSPDSSSSTYEQYFGPGTRLTVT.

This chain connects TRBV28 to TRBJ2-7; TCRdb's D call of TRBD2 is untestable without DNA. This CDR3 is built from 14 residues. Germline V lookup: CDR1 MDHEN, CDR2 SYDVKM. CDR3 region: CASTPGGGGAFQYF.

The CDR3 sequence: CASSLAAGSVGEQYF. This sequence joins TRBV5-1 and TRBJ2-7; lacking DNA, the TRBD2 call made by TCRdb goes unchecked. The CDR3 is 15 amino acids. Germline V lookup: CDR1 SGHRS, CDR2 YFSETQ.

The chain recombines TRBV18 with TRBJ1-2; the TCRdb call, TRBD1, lacks DNA for checking. Germline-derived CDR1 and CDR2 are KGHSH and LQKENI. The CDR3 spans 18 residues. CDR3 region: CASSPLGTGRSPSYGYTF.

This chain links TRBV7-8 with TRBJ1-5. The CDR3 has 12 amino acids. Germline V gives CDR1 SGHVS, CDR2 FQNEAQ. This CDR3 is CASSSPNQPQHF.